This T cell receptor beta chain was captured by sequencing in a study of T cell changes during pregnancy in multiple sclerosis. The protocol was immunoSEQ multiplex PCR, while the TCRdb copy is restricted to in-frame clones and leaves out a portion. Of approximately 110,000 clones in the sample, roughly nine tenths were seen once. The germline CDR1 and CDR2 sequences are MGHRA and YSYEKL. This CDR3 is 13 amino acids long. Trimming took 0 bases from V and 3 from J, leaving 6 bases between them. This chain uses TRBV4-1 with TRBJ2-7; no clear D. The sequencing used peripheral blood, collected after pregnancy. The clonotype comes from a female donor with multiple sclerosis, enrolled in a pregnancy study. CDR3: CASSQETGYEQYF. CDR3 sequence (DNA): TGCGCCAGCAGCCAAGAGACGGGCTACGAGCAGTACTTC.